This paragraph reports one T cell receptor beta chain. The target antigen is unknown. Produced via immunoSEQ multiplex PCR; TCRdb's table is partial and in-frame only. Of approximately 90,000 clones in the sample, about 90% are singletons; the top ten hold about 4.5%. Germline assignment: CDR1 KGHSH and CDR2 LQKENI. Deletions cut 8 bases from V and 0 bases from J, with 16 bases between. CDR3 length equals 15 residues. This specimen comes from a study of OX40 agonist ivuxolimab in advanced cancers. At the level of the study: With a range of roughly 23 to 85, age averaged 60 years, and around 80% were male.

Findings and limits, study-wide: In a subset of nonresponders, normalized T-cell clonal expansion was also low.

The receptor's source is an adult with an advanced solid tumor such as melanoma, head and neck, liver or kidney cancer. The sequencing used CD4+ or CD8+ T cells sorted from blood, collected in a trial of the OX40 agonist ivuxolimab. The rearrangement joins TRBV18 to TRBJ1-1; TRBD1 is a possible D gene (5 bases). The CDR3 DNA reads TGTGCCAGCCGCCCTCCGGGGACTTTGAACACTGAAGCTTTCTTT. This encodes CASRPPGTLNTEAFF.